This TCR beta chain was recorded in a study of blood T cell repertoires in COVID-19 (dated by TCRdb to the early 2020s). At the level of the whole study: The collaborator samples originated in the United States, Italy and Spain and spanned the acute and convalescent phases of COVID-19. The prospective study material was composed of cDNA or gDNA derived from T cells, B-cell-depleted T cells, or PBMCs. Deeply sampled blood TCRbeta repertoires from subjects exposed to, actively infected with, or recovered from COVID-19 were included in the dataset. The repertoires were made available in a free public database intended to serve as a resource for research on the immune response to SARS-CoV-2. Samples were obtained from the ongoing ImmuneRACE study (first 160 participants) and from approximately 1,200 subjects provided by 6 global collaborators. Nearly every sample came with metadata listing a de-identified subject ID, COVID-19 status, age in years and sex. HLA class I and class II types, where available, came from metadata supplied by the sample provider rather than from assay-based typing. Results and caveats for the whole study, not just this receptor: The quantity of clinical and demographic metadata differed by source and by participant and was supplied without curation.

About this clone itself: It lacks a known antigen. No base qualities exist here, and no much larger clone lies one base off it.

The immunoSEQ Assay, a bias-controlled multiplex PCR, was used to amplify TCRbeta CDR3 regions from genomic DNA. From the authors' description of their analysis: The number of nucleated cells in each sample was estimated by amplification of reference gene primers within the assay. Sequence reads were collapsed and filtered to measure the absolute abundance of every unique TCRbeta CDR3 rearrangement. Productive Simpson clonality was computed per sample as the square root of Simpson's diversity index over productive rearrangements. This is the immuneACCESS table as TCRdb keeps it, with only in-frame sequences that have V and J called. A part of the clones is gone; compared with another copy, unresolved V genes explain less than half, and the rest is unexplained. For V, J and clone size, that table is used; D and trimming come from the DNA. Here the sample has about 140,000 clones; about four fifths occur a single time. Around 1.4% of the sample comes from the top ten.

Each collaborating institution followed its own protocols to collect whole blood in K2EDTA tubes. For TCRbeta analysis, collaborators shipped samples as frozen whole blood, isolated PBMCs, or DNA extracted from either of those sample types. As encoded in the germline V gene, CDR1 is MNHEY while CDR2 is SVGEGT. Here V drops 5 bases and J drops 5 bases, and the junction holds 8 bases not matched to any gene. From the cysteine up to the phenylalanine, the CDR3 has a length of 15 residues. Only the CDR3 DNA stays, 45 bases, in frame from base 1. Sequenced sample: peripheral blood. Recombination joined TRBV6-2 or TRBV6-3 with TRBJ1-5, with 8 bases matching TRBD1. The TCR originated in a human donor in a cohort sampled during active COVID-19. DNA sequence: TGTGCCAGCAGTGATGGGACAGGAACTTATCAGCCCCAGCATTTT. Its amino acids are CASSDGTGTYQPQHF.